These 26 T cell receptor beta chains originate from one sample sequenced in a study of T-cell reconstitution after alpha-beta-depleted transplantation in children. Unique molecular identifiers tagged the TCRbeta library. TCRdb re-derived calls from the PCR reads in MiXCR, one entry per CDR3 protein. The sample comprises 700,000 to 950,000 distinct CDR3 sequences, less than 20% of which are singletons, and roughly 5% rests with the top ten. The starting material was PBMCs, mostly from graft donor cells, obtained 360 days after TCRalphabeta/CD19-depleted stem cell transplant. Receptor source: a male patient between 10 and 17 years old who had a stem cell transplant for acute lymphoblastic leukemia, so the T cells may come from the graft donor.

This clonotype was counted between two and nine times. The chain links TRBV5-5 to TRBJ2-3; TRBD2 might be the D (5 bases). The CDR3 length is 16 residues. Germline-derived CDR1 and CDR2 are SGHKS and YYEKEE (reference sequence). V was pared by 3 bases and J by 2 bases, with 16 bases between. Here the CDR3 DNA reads TGTGCCAGCAGCTGGGGTCGGGCCCGGGACACAGATACGCAGTATTTT. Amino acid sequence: CASSWGRARDTDTQYF.

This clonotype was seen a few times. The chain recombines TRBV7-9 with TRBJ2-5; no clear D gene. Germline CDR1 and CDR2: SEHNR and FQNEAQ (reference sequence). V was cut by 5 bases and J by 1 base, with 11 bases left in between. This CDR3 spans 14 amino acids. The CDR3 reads CASSAPPRQETQYF. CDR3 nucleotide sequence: TGTGCCAGCAGCGCCCCCCCTCGCCAAGAGACCCAGTACTTC. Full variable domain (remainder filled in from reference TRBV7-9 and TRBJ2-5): DTGVSQNPRHKITKRGQNVTFRCDPISEHNRLYWYRQTLGQGPEFLTYFQNEAQLEKSRLLSDRFSAERPKGSFSTLEIQRTEQGDSAMYLCASSAPPRQETQYFGPGTRLLVL.

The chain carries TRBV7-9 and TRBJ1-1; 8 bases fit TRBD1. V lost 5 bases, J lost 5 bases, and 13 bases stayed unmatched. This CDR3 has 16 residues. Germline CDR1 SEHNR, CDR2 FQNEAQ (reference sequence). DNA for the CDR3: TGTGCCAGCAGCAAGCGGACAGGGACTTTAGTGACTGAAGCTTTCTTT. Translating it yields CASSKRTGTLVTEAFF.

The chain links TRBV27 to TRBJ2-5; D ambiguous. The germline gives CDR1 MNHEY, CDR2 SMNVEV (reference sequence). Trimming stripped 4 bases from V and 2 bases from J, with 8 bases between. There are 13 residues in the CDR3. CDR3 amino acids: CASSSADQETQYF. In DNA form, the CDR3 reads TGTGCCAGCAGTTCTGCCGATCAAGAGACCCAGTACTTC.

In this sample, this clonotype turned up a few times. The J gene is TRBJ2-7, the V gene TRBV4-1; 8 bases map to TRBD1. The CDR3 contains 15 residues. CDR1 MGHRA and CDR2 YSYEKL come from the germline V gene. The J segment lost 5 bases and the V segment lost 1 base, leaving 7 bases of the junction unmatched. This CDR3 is CASSQGWDRSDEQYF. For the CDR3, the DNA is TGCGCCAGCAGCCAAGGTTGGGACAGGTCGGACGAGCAGTACTTC.

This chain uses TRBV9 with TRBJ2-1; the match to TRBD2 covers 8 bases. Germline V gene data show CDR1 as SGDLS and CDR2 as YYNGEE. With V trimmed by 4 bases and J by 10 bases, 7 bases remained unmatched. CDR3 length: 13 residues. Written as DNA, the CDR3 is TGTGCCAGCAGCCCGCCTAGCGGGCCAGAGCAGTTCTTC. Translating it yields CASSPPSGPEQFF. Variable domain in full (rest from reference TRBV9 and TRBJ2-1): DSGVTQTPKHLITATGQRVTLRCSPRSGDLSVYWYQQSLDQGLQFLIQYYNGEERAKGNILERFSAQQFPDLHSELNLSSLELGDSALYFCASSPPSGPEQFFGPGTRLTVL.

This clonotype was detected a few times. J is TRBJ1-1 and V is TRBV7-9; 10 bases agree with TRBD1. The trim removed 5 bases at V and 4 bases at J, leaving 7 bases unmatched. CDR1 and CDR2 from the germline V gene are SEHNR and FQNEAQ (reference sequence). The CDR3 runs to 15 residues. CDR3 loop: CASSLGTGVATEAFF. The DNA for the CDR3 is TGTGCCAGCAGCCTTGGGACAGGGGTGGCCACTGAAGCTTTCTTT.

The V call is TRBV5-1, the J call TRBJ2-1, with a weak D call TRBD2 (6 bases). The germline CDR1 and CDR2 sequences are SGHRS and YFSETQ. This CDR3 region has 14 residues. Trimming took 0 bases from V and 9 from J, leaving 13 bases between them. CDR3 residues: CASSLVGGPIEQFF. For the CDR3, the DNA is TGCGCCAGCAGCTTGGTGGGAGGCCCGATTGAGCAGTTCTTC.

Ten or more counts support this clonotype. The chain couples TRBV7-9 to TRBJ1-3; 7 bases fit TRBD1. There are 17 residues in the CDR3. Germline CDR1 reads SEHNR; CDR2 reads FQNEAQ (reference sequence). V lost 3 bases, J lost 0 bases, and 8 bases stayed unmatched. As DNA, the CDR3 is TGTGCCAGCAGCTTCGACGACAGGGTTTACTCTGGAAACACCATATATTTT. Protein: CASSFDDRVYSGNTIYF.

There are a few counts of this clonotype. Here the CDR3 reads CASSWAGGTVSYEQYF. CDR3 DNA: TGTGCCAGCAGTTGGGCTGGGGGTACAGTTTCCTACGAGCAGTACTTC. The rearrangement uses TRBV27 and TRBJ2-7; D is tentatively TRBD1 or TRBD2 (5 bases each). Looked up from germline, CDR1 is MNHEY and CDR2 is SMNVEV (reference sequence). V was cut by 4 bases and J by 1 base, with 17 bases left in between. The CDR3 runs 16 residues.

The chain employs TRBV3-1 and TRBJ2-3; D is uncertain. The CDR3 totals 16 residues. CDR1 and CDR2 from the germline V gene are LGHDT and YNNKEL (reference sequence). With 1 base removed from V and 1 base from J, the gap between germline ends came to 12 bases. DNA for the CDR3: TGTGCCAGCAGCCAAGCGGCTACGGCTCGCACAGATACGCAGTATTTT. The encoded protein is CASSQAATARTDTQYF.

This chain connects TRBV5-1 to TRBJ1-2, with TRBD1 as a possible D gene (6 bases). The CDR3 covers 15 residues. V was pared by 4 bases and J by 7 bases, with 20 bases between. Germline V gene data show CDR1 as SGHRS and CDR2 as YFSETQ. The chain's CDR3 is CASSARTAKFGGYTF. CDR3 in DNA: TGCGCCAGCAGCGCCAGGACAGCCAAGTTTGGTGGCTACACCTTC.

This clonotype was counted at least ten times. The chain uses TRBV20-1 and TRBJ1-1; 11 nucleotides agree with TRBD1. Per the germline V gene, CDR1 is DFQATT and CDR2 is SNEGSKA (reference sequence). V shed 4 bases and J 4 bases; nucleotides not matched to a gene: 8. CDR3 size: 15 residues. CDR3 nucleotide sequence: TGCAGTGCTACCGGGACAGGGGGGATTGGCACTGAAGCTTTCTTT. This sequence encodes CSATGTGGIGTEAFF.

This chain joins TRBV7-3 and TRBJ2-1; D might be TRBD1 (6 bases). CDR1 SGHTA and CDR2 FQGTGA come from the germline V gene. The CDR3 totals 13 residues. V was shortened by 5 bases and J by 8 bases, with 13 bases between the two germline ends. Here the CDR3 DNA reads TGTGCCAGCAGCCCGAGGGGGATCCATGAGCAGTTCTTC. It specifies CASSPRGIHEQFF.

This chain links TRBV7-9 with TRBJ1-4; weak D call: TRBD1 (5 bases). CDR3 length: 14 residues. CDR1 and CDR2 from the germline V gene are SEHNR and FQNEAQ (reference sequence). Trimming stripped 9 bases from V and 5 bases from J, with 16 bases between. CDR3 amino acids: CASGSGTTNEKLFF. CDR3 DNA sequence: TGTGCCAGTGGATCCGGGACGACGAATGAAAAACTGTTTTTT.

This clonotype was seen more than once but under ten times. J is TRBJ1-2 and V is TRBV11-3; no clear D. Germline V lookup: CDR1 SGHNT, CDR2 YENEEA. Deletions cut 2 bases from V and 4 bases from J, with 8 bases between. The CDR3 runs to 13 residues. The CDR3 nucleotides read TGTGCCAGCAGCTTACCAGGAGGCTATGGCTACACCTTC. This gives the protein CASSLPGGYGYTF.

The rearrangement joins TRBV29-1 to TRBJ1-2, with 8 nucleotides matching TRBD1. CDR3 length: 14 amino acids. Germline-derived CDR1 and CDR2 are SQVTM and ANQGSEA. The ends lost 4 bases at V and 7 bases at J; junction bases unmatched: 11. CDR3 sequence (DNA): TGCAGCGTTGTGAATGGTGGGACAGGAGCTGGCTACACCTTC. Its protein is CSVVNGGTGAGYTF.

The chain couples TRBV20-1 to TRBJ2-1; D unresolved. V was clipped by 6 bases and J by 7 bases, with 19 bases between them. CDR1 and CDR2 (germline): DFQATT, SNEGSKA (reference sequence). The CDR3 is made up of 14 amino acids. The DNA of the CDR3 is TGCAGTGCGGCCAGCCACCGAGTGCGGAATGAGCAGTTCTTC. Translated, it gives CSAASHRVRNEQFF.

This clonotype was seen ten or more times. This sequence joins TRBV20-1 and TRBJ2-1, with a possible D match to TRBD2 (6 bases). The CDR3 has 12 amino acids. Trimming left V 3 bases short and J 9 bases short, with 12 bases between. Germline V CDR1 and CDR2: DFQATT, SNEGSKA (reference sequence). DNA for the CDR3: TGCAGTGCTAGTGCGGGATTGGTTGAGCAGTTCTTC. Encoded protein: CSASAGLVEQFF.

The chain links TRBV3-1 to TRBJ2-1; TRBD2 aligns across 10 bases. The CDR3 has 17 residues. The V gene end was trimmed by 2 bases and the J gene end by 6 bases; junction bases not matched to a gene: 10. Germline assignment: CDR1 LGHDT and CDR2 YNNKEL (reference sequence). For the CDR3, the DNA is TGTGCCAGCAGCCAACCTCGGGAACTAGCGGGACGCAATGAGCAGTTCTTC. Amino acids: CASSQPRELAGRNEQFF.

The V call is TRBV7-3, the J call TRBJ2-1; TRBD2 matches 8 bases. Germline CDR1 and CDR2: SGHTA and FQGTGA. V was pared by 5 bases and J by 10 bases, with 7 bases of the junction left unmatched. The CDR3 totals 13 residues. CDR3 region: CASSPSWTSEQFF. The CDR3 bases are TGTGCCAGCAGCCCATCCTGGACTAGCGAGCAGTTCTTC.

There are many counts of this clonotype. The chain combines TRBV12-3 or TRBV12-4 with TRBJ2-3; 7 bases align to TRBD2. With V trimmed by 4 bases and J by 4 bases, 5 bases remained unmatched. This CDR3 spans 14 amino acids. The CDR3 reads CASSSEGRADTQYF. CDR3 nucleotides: TGTGCCAGCAGTTCCGAGGGGAGGGCAGATACGCAGTATTTT.

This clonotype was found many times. CDR3 sequence (DNA): TGCGCCAGCAGCCTGGACAGGGGAAGAGGAAACGAGCAGTACTTC. Encoded protein: CASSLDRGRGNEQYF. The rearrangement uses TRBV5-1 and TRBJ2-7, with TRBD1 matching 9 bases. V lost 4 bases and J lost 5; bases outside the gene matches: 10. The CDR3 is made up of 15 amino acids. The germline V gene encodes CDR1 SGHRS and CDR2 YFSETQ.

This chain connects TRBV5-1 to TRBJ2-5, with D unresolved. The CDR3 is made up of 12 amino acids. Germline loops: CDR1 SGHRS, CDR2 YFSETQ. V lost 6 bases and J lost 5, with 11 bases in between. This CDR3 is CASKNVMETQYF. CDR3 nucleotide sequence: TGCGCCAGCAAGAATGTGATGGAGACCCAGTACTTC.

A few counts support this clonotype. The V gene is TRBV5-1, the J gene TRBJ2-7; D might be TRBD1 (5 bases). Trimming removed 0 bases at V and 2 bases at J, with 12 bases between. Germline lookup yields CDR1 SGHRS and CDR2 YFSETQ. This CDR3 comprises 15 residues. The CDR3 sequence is CASSLALGQPYEQYF. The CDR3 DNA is TGCGCCAGCAGCTTGGCCTTGGGGCAGCCCTACGAGCAGTACTTC.

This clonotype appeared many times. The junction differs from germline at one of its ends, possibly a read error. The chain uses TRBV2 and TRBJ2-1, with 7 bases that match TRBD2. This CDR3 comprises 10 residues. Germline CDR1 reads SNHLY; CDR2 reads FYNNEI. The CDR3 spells CASSRETSRF. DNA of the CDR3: TGTGCCAGCAGTCGGGAGACTAGCAGATTC.